What follows are 30 T cell receptor beta chains derived from one specimen sequenced in a study of blood T cell repertoires in COVID-19. The data were produced by immunoSEQ multiplex PCR, yet TCRdb's version contains in-frame clones alone and is incomplete. The sample shows 350,000 to 550,000 clones, nearly 90% of them seen only once. Material for sequencing was PBMCs or T cells enriched from blood (not recorded which). These receptors originate from a woman under 30 with acute COVID-19.

The CDR3 loop reads CAIGGLVRETQYF. CDR3 coding DNA: TGTGCCATCGGCGGATTGGTCAGAGAGACCCAGTACTTC. This chain uses TRBV10-3 with TRBJ2-5, with D unresolved. The CDR3 length is 13 residues. CDR1 ENHRY and CDR2 SYGVKD come from the germline V gene. Trimming took off 8 bases at V and 4 bases at J, with 14 bases between the two ends.

V is TRBV5-1 and J is TRBJ2-1; a weak D match, TRBD2 (5 bases). The CDR3 has 15 amino acids. CDR1 is SGHRS and CDR2 is YFSETQ in the germline V gene. V dropped 3 bases and J dropped 0 bases, with 10 bases sitting between them. CDR3 sequence (DNA): TGCGCCAGCAGCTCGTTGGGGAGCTCCTACAATGAGCAGTTCTTC. It encodes CASSSLGSSYNEQFF.

This chain links TRBV6-5 with TRBJ1-1; 8 bases match TRBD1. J was trimmed by 4 bases and V by 8 bases; bases with no gene match: 9. This CDR3 is built from 14 residues. The germline CDR1 and CDR2 sequences are MNHEY and SVGAGI. The CDR3 is CASRLLDRVTEAFF. Here the CDR3 DNA reads TGTGCCAGCCGACTCCTGGACAGGGTCACTGAAGCTTTCTTT.

The genes are TRBV19 and TRBJ1-6; D gene ambiguous. Germline CDR1 is LNHDA and CDR2 is SQIVND (reference sequence). Trimming shortened V by 5 bases and J by 0 bases, and 17 bases separated the two germline ends. The CDR3 totals 18 residues. The CDR3 nucleotides read TGTGCCAGTAGTCCCCAGGCGCTCAGAAGCTCCTATAATTCACCCCTCCACTTT. Amino acid sequence: CASSPQALRSSYNSPLHF.

This chain joins TRBV6-5 and TRBJ1-1, with TRBD1 as a possible D gene (6 bases). This CDR3 comprises 13 residues. Per germline, CDR1 MNHEY and CDR2 SVGAGI. V lost 7 bases to trimming and J lost 4 bases, with 13 bases between them. CDR3 bases: TGTGCCAGCACGCAGGGGTGGGCCACTGAAGCTTTCTTT. Protein sequence: CASTQGWATEAFF.

J is TRBJ2-1 and V is TRBV5-6; possibly TRBD2 for D (6 bases). V shed 3 bases and J shed 9 bases, with 19 bases lying between them. The CDR3 has 15 amino acids. Germline V gives CDR1 SGHDT, CDR2 YYEEEE. CDR3 sequence: CASSSARLVYAEQFF. The CDR3 DNA follows: TGTGCCAGCAGCTCCGCCCGACTAGTATATGCTGAGCAGTTCTTC.

The J gene is TRBJ2-1, the V gene TRBV29-1; D perhaps matches TRBD1 (5 bases). V lost 1 base and J 6 bases, leaving 10 bases between the germline ends. The CDR3 length is 13 residues. Looked up from germline, CDR1 is SQVTM and CDR2 is ANQGSEA. In DNA, the CDR3 is TGCAGCGTTGAAGGTCAGGGCTCCAATGAGCAGTTCTTC. Amino acids: CSVEGQGSNEQFF.

This chain connects TRBV7-2 to TRBJ1-1; 7 bases align to TRBD1. Germline CDR1 and CDR2: SGHTA and FQGNSA. The CDR3 has 15 residues. V lost 7 bases and J lost 0; bases outside the gene matches: 8. CDR3 loop: CASNLVGGLNTEAFF. DNA of the CDR3: TGTGCCAGCAACCTAGTAGGGGGCCTGAACACTGAAGCTTTCTTT.

This clone occurred once. The V call is TRBV3-1 (or the pseudogene TRBV3-2), the J call TRBJ1-2; 9 nucleotides agree with TRBD1. Germline-derived CDR1 and CDR2 are LGHDT and YNNKEL (reference sequence). The CDR3 totals 14 residues. The trim removed 3 bases at V and 6 bases at J, leaving 5 bases unmatched. This CDR3 is CASSHSDRGNGYTF. In DNA, the CDR3 is TGTGCCAGCAGCCACAGCGACAGGGGGAATGGCTACACCTTC.

The chain links TRBV4-1 to TRBJ1-1, with D possibly TRBD1 on 5 matching bases. Trimming cost V 0 bases and J 0 bases, with 17 bases left between them. This CDR3 region has 18 residues. Germline V lookup: CDR1 MGHRA, CDR2 YSYEKL. CDR3 coding DNA: TGCGCCAGCAGCCAAGATAACAGGCTTATAGCCATGAACACTGAAGCTTTCTTT. Translating gives CASSQDNRLIAMNTEAFF.

This chain links TRBV21-1 with TRBJ2-7; no DNA check was done on the table's D call, TRBD1. TRBV21-1 is a pseudogene segment. There are 14 residues in the CDR3. This chain's CDR3 is CAGDTGIPSYEQYF. CDR3 nucleotide sequence: TGTGCCGGTGATACAGGAATACCTTCCTACGAGCAGTACTTC.

This chain links TRBV27 with TRBJ1-4, with 9 bases matching TRBD1. The germline V gene encodes CDR1 MNHEY and CDR2 SMNVEV (reference sequence). Germline trimming cut 5 bases from V and 7 bases from J; bases unmatched to any gene: 17. The CDR3 length is 18 residues. Here the CDR3 reads CASSPRATGGPNGEKLFF. CDR3 coding DNA: TGTGCCAGCAGTCCCAGGGCGACAGGGGGGCCCAATGGTGAAAAACTGTTTTTT.

This chain uses TRBV7-9 with TRBJ1-5; unclear D gene. The CDR3 runs 13 residues. CDR1 SEHNR and CDR2 FQNEAQ come from the germline V gene (reference sequence). Trimming shortened V by 5 bases and J by 11 bases, and 16 bases separated the two germline ends. The CDR3 loop is CASSLFSSGSQHF. CDR3 DNA sequence: TGTGCCAGCAGCCTCTTCTCATCCGGTTCCCAGCATTTT.

This chain connects TRBV7-9 to TRBJ1-6, with no clear D. The CDR3 extends over 16 amino acids. The germline V and J ends were trimmed by 2 bases and 0 bases, with 8 bases remaining between them. Germline V gene lookup returns CDR1 SEHNR and CDR2 FQNEAQ (reference sequence). Here the CDR3 reads CASSLRGSSYNSPLHF. Here the CDR3 DNA reads TGTGCCAGCAGCTTACGAGGGAGCTCCTATAATTCACCCCTCCACTTT. Combining the CDR3 with reference TRBV7-9 and TRBJ1-6 gives the whole variable domain DTGVSQNPRHKITKRGQNVTFRCDPISEHNRLYWYRQTLGQGPEFLTYFQNEAQLEKSRLLSDRFSAERPKGSFSTLEIQRTEQGDSAMYLCASSLRGSSYNSPLHFGNGTRLTVT.

The chain joins TRBV5-6 to TRBJ1-1, with 8 bases matching TRBD1. After removal of 4 bases from V and 5 bases from J, the junction contained 13 bases not matched to a gene. CDR1 is SGHDT, CDR2 YYEEEE, per germline. The CDR3 covers 16 residues. CDR3 sequence (DNA): TGTGCCAGCAGCCTAAGCTACAGGGGGTTGGGGACTGAAGCTTTCTTT. Its protein product is CASSLSYRGLGTEAFF.

The genes are TRBV3-1 (or the pseudogene TRBV3-2) and TRBJ2-5; TRBD1 agrees at 7 bases. With V trimmed by 7 bases and J by 5 bases, 4 bases remained unmatched. CDR3 size: 12 residues. Germline values: CDR1 LGHDT, CDR2 YNNKEL (reference sequence). Here the CDR3 reads CASMDRTETQYF. For the CDR3, the DNA is TGTGCCAGCATGGACAGGACCGAGACCCAGTACTTC.

The rearrangement joins TRBV18 to TRBJ1-5, with 8 bases matching TRBD1. V lost 3 bases to trimming and J lost 3 bases; unmatched junction nucleotides: 7. The CDR3 is 16 residues long. CDR1 is KGHSH and CDR2 is LQKENI in the germline V gene. As DNA, the CDR3 is TGTGCCAGCTCACCCGCGGCAGGGGGCCTCAATCAGCCCCAGCATTTT. Its protein is CASSPAAGGLNQPQHF.

About this clone itself: This may be a read error, as it is one base from a much larger clone. The sample has other DNA sequences that encode this CDR3 too. As DNA, the CDR3 is TGTGCCAGCAGCAATAGAGGGCGGGTGGCCTACGAGCAATACTTC. Residues: CASSNRGRVAYEQYF. This rearrangement joins TRBV3-1 (or the pseudogene TRBV3-2) to TRBJ2-7; D perhaps matches TRBD2 (5 bases). Per the germline V gene, CDR1 is LGHDT and CDR2 is YNNKEL (reference sequence). The CDR3 is 15 residues long.

The rearrangement uses TRBV15 and TRBJ1-5, with 7 bases identical to TRBD1. CDR1 and CDR2 from the germline V gene are LNHNV and YYDKDF (reference sequence). J was trimmed by 5 bases and V by 0 bases; bases with no gene match: 7. The CDR3 spans 16 residues. In nucleotides, the CDR3 is TGTGCCACCAGCAGAGAAGAGACAGGGATTGATCAGCCCCAGCATTTT. Translation gives CATSREETGIDQPQHF.

The chain couples TRBV12-2 to TRBJ1-2; the tabulated D call, TRBD1, remains unverified against the DNA. TRBV12-2 is listed as a pseudogene. The CDR3 is 16 amino acids. Here the CDR3 reads CASRSLRDRANYGYTF. The CDR3, as DNA: TGTGCAAGTCGCTCACTGAGGGACAGGGCGAACTATGGCTACACCTTC.

This chain uses TRBV6-5 with TRBJ1-5; 10 nucleotides line up with TRBD1. The CDR3 extends over 15 amino acids. V gave up 6 bases and J gave up 1 base; unmatched junction bases: 3. In germline, CDR1 is MNHEY, CDR2 SVGAGI. DNA of the CDR3: TGTGCCAGCAGGGGGACAGGGGCCAGCAATCAGCCCCAGCATTTT. It codes for CASRGTGASNQPQHF.

The CDR3 DNA sequence: TGTGCCACCCGGGGGACAGGATTACGCGAGCAGTACTTC. It encodes CATRGTGLREQYF. The chain combines TRBV5-4 with TRBJ2-7, with 8 bases that match TRBD1. V trimming: 9 bases; J trimming: 6 bases; junction bases outside the gene matches: 11. The CDR3 runs 13 residues. Germline V gives CDR1 SGHNT, CDR2 YYREEE (reference sequence). Drawing the rest from reference TRBV5-4 and TRBJ2-7, the complete variable domain is ETGVTQSPTHLIKTRGQQVTLRCSSQSGHNTVSWYQQALGQGPQFIFQYYREEENGRGNFPPRFSGLQFPNYSSELNVNALELDDSALYLCATRGTGLREQYFGPGTRLTVT.

This clone appeared a single time. The rearrangement joins TRBV7-8 to TRBJ2-7; D is perhaps TRBD2 (5 bases). V was pared by 1 base and J by 5 bases, with 9 bases between. This CDR3 contains 13 residues. The V gene's germline CDR1 is SGHVS and CDR2 FQNEAQ. The CDR3 loop is CASSLGLANEQYF. CDR3 nucleotides: TGTGCCAGCAGCTTAGGGCTAGCCAACGAGCAGTACTTC.

The chain carries TRBV4-2 and TRBJ1-2, with TRBD1 matching over 7 bases. The CDR3 extends over 12 amino acids. Looked up from germline, CDR1 is LGHNA and CDR2 is YNFKEQ. The V and J ends lost 5 bases and 3 bases, in that order; junction bases with no gene match: 0. The chain's CDR3 is CASSGTDYGYTF. The CDR3 nucleotides are TGTGCCAGCAGCGGGACAGACTATGGCTACACCTTC.

The chain joins TRBV9 to TRBJ2-1; the match to TRBD2 covers 12 bases. J lost 5 bases, V lost 2 bases, and 5 bases had no gene match. Germline V gene lookup returns CDR1 SGDLS and CDR2 YYNGEE. The CDR3 spans 16 residues. The CDR3 DNA sequence: TGTGCCAGCAGCGTCTCACTAGCGGGAGGAAACAATGAGCAGTTCTTC. Translating gives CASSVSLAGGNNEQFF.

The rearrangement joins TRBV7-6 to TRBJ1-2, with TRBD1 matching 8 bases. Trimming took 4 bases from V and 7 from J; bases not matched to a gene: 11. CDR1 is SGHVS, CDR2 FNYEAQ, per germline. The CDR3 is 15 residues long. As DNA, the CDR3 is TGTGCCAGCAGCTCCCAATCTGGACAGGGTATTGGCTACACCTTC. Residues: CASSSQSGQGIGYTF.

This chain joins TRBV3-1 (or the pseudogene TRBV3-2) and TRBJ1-4; the D is unclear. V lost 1 base, J lost 3 bases, and 12 bases lay in between. CDR1 and CDR2 (germline): LGHDT, YNNKEL (reference sequence). The CDR3 has 16 residues. CDR3 amino acids: CASSQGGGIANEKLFF. Here the CDR3 DNA reads TGTGCCAGCAGCCAAGGGGGAGGCATAGCTAATGAAAAACTGTTTTTT.

This chain connects TRBV27 to TRBJ2-7; 10 bases match TRBD1. Germline V lookup: CDR1 MNHEY, CDR2 SMNVEV (reference sequence). The CDR3 covers 16 residues. The junction had 10 bases not matched to a gene; V was cut back by 3 bases and J by 5 bases. The CDR3 spells CASSFQGTGVLHEQYF. CDR3 in DNA: TGTGCCAGCAGTTTTCAGGGGACAGGGGTCTTGCACGAGCAGTACTTC.

The chain couples TRBV2 to TRBJ1-2, with unresolved D. Per the germline V gene, CDR1 is SNHLY and CDR2 is FYNNEI. This CDR3 contains 15 residues. V was shortened by 5 bases and J by 6 bases, with 19 bases between the two germline ends. The CDR3 region is CASSSLGRSVNGYTF. The CDR3 coding sequence is TGTGCCAGCAGTTCGTTAGGGAGGTCCGTCAATGGCTACACCTTC.

This rearrangement joins TRBV11-2 to TRBJ1-5; D not certain. This CDR3 is 12 amino acids long. Germline values: CDR1 SGHAT, CDR2 FQNNGV. Trimming took off 5 bases at V and 7 bases at J, with 9 bases between the two ends. The CDR3 region is CASSKTGQPQHF. The CDR3 coding sequence is TGTGCCAGCAGCAAGACGGGGCAGCCCCAGCATTTT.